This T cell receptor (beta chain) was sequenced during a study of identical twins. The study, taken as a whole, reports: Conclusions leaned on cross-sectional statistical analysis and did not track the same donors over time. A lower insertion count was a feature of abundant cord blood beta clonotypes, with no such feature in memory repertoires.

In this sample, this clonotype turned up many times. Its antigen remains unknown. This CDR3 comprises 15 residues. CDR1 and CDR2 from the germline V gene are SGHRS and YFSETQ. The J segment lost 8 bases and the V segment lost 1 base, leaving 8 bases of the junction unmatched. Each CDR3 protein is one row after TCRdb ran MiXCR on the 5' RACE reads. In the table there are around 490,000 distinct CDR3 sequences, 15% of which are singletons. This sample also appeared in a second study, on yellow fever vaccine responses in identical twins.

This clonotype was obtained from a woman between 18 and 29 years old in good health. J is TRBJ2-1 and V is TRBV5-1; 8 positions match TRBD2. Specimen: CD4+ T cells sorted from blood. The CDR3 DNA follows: TGCGCCAGCAGCTTGTTACTAGCGGAGGGGGATGAGCAGTTCTTC. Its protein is CASSLLLAEGDEQFF. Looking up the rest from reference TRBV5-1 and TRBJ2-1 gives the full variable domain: KAGVTQTPRYLIKTRGQQVTLSCSPISGHRSVSWYQQTPGQGLQFLFEYFSETQRNKGNFPGRFSGRQFSNSRSEMNVSTLELGDSALYLCASSLLLAEGDEQFFGPGTRLTVL.